These 31 T cell receptor beta chains share one sample of origin, sequenced in a study of beta chain features in type 1 diabetes. Study results and limitations: People with Type 1 diabetes carried modestly yet significantly shorter TCRB CDR3s in all four CD4+ subsets.

Expressed TCRB transcripts were sequenced after all isolated RNA was converted to cDNA. Measured with immunoSEQ multiplex PCR; TCRdb has only the in-frame clones, and not every one. This table has approximately 600,000 clones, around an eighth appearing once. These receptors are not linked to any known antigen. Sequencing input: naive CD4+ T cells from blood. These receptors originate from a man younger than 45 with type 1 diabetes.

This rearrangement joins TRBV7-9 to TRBJ1-6, with unresolved D. This CDR3 spans 13 amino acids. The V end lost 5 bases, the J end lost 12 bases, and 14 bases lay between the germline ends. Germline V CDR1 and CDR2: SEHNR, FQNEAQ (reference sequence). For the CDR3, the DNA is TGTGCCAGCAGCACCGATACGAAGAGACCCCTCCACTTT. This translates into CASSTDTKRPLHF. The whole variable domain, remainder taken from reference TRBV7-9 and TRBJ1-6, is DTGVSQNPRHKITKRGQNVTFRCDPISEHNRLYWYRQTLGQGPEFLTYFQNEAQLEKSRLLSDRFSAERPKGSFSTLEIQRTEQGDSAMYLCASSTDTKRPLHFGNGTRLTVT.

This clone appeared a few times. The V call is TRBV30, the J call TRBJ2-3; TRBD2 aligns across 9 bases. J lost 2 bases, V lost 0 bases, and 6 bases had no gene match. From germline, CDR1 is GTSNPN and CDR2 SVGIG (reference sequence). The CDR3 runs 16 residues. CDR3 DNA: TGTGCCTGGAGTGTAGGGCTAGCGGGGACCACAGATACGCAGTATTTT. Residues: CAWSVGLAGTTDTQYF. The full variable domain, its missing parts supplied by reference TRBV30 and TRBJ2-3, is SQTIHQWPATLVQPVGSPLSLECTVEGTSNPNLYWYRQAAGRGLQLLFYSVGIGQISSEVPQNLSASRPQDRQFILSSKKLLLSDSGFYLCAWSVGLAGTTDTQYFGPGTRLTVL.

The rearrangement joins TRBV4-3 to TRBJ1-1; TRBD1 matches at 10 bases. The germline V gene encodes CDR1 LGHNA and CDR2 YSLEER. The CDR3 spans 15 residues. V dropped 1 base and J dropped 5; count of bases not matched to a gene: 4. CDR3 sequence (DNA): TGCGCCAGCAGCCAAGTACGGACAGGGGGTACTGAAGCTTTCTTT. This codes for CASSQVRTGGTEAFF.

This chain uses TRBV6-6 with TRBJ2-7; tentatively, D is TRBD1 (5 bases). The V end was cut by 7 bases, the J end by 2 bases, with 12 bases between. The CDR3 loop spans 13 amino acids. Germline assignment: CDR1 MNHNY and CDR2 SVGAGI (reference sequence). DNA for the CDR3: TGTGCCAGCACTTTGACAGCCACCTACGAGCAGTACTTC. It translates to CASTLTATYEQYF.

There are a few counts of this clone. CDR3 in DNA: TGCGCCAGCAGCGCGCGGGTCAGGGACACAGATACGCAGTATTTT. It yields the protein CASSARVRDTDTQYF. This rearrangement joins TRBV5-1 to TRBJ2-3, with D possibly called TRBD1 or TRBD2 (5 bases each). The V gene lost 4 bases and the J gene lost 2 bases, with 14 bases spanning the gap. In germline, CDR1 is SGHRS, CDR2 YFSETQ. This CDR3 comprises 15 residues.

This clone appeared a few times. This rearrangement joins TRBV11-2 to TRBJ2-5; D perhaps matches TRBD1 (5 bases). CDR3 length: 15 amino acids. Germline V gene data show CDR1 as SGHAT and CDR2 as FQNNGV. V was shortened by 0 bases and J by 5 bases, with 13 bases between the two germline ends. The CDR3: CASSLDQGARETQYF. The CDR3 nucleotides are TGTGCCAGCAGCTTAGATCAAGGGGCCAGGGAGACCCAGTACTTC.

This rearrangement joins TRBV5-4 to TRBJ2-7; weak D call: TRBD1 (5 bases). Trimming took off 2 bases at V and 2 bases at J, with 11 bases between the two ends. This CDR3 has 14 amino acids. The germline gives CDR1 SGHNT, CDR2 YYREEE (reference sequence). DNA for the CDR3: TGTGCCAGCAGCTTCCAGGGCCCAACCTACGAGCAGTACTTC. Protein sequence: CASSFQGPTYEQYF.

This clone came up a few times. The V call is TRBV9, the J call TRBJ2-2; the match to TRBD1 covers 7 bases. This CDR3 has 18 amino acids. CDR1 SGDLS and CDR2 YYNGEE come from the germline V gene. Trimming at V came to 0 bases and at J to 4 bases, leaving 12 bases not matched to a gene. CDR3 bases: TGTGCCAGCAGCGTAGCGGGTTCAGGGGGAAGTTTCACCGGGGAGCTGTTTTTT. Translated: CASSVAGSGGSFTGELFF.

This chain uses TRBV6-1 with TRBJ1-1; the D is unclear. Trimming stripped 3 bases from V and 4 bases from J, with 18 bases between. Germline assignment: CDR1 MNHNS and CDR2 SASEGT. This CDR3 has 16 amino acids. This CDR3 is CASSDAIVGGGTEAFF. In DNA, the CDR3 is TGTGCCAGCAGTGACGCGATCGTCGGAGGCGGCACTGAAGCTTTCTTT.

This clone has a handful of counts. The chain recombines TRBV4-3 with TRBJ1-1; D may be TRBD1 (6 bases). The CDR3 has 13 residues. CDR1 and CDR2 (germline): LGHNA, YSLEER. Trimming stripped 4 bases from V and 4 bases from J, with 10 bases between. In DNA form, the CDR3 reads TGCGCCAGCAGCCTTGAGGGGGGCACTGAAGCTTTCTTT. It translates to CASSLEGGTEAFF.

This clone has a handful of counts. The chain couples TRBV19 to TRBJ1-6; perhaps TRBD1 as D (5 bases). The CDR3 contains 16 residues. Trimming cost V 3 bases and J 7 bases, with 16 bases left between them. The germline V gene encodes CDR1 LNHDA and CDR2 SQIVND (reference sequence). DNA of the CDR3: TGTGCCAGTAGTATGGGGCAGCCATTCGGGAATTCACCCCTCCACTTT. It codes for CASSMGQPFGNSPLHF. Filled out from reference TRBV19 and TRBJ1-6, the complete variable domain reads DGGITQSPKYLFRKEGQNVTLSCEQNLNHDAMYWYRQDPGQGLRLIYYSQIVNDFQKGDIAEGYSVSREKKESFPLTVTSAQKNPTAFYLCASSMGQPFGNSPLHFGNGTRLTVT.

This sequence joins TRBV21-1 and TRBJ2-2. TRBV21-1 is a pseudogene locus. The CDR3 contains 15 residues. CDR3 DNA sequence: TGTGCCAGCAGCAAAGGGGGGAAGGGGCTCCGGGAGCTGTTTTTT. Protein sequence: CASSKGGKGLRELFF.

This clone was seen a few times. The V and J genes are TRBV11-2 and TRBJ1-2; D not resolved. In germline, CDR1 is SGHAT, CDR2 FQNNGV. V lost 0 bases to trimming and J lost 0 bases, with 8 bases between them. This CDR3 contains 15 residues. The CDR3 DNA sequence: TGTGCCAGCAGCTTAGATCGGATGGCTAACTATGGCTACACCTTC. Translation: CASSLDRMANYGYTF.

This clone showed up just a few times. The V gene is TRBV6-5, the J gene TRBJ2-7; 8 bases fit TRBD1. CDR3 size: 12 residues. Trimming took 5 bases from V and 8 from J; bases not matched to a gene: 5. Germline V lookup: CDR1 MNHEY, CDR2 SVGAGI. The CDR3 spells CASSLDRAKQYF. The CDR3, as DNA: TGTGCCAGCAGTCTGGACAGGGCGAAGCAGTACTTC.

This clone has just a few counts. This chain connects TRBV4-2 to TRBJ2-3, with D perhaps TRBD1 (6 bases). CDR3 length: 14 amino acids. V was pared by 3 bases and J by 1 base, with 8 bases between. From germline, CDR1 is LGHNA and CDR2 YNFKEQ. The CDR3 DNA reads TGTGCCAGCAGCCAGTACAGGGGCACAGATACGCAGTATTTT. This encodes CASSQYRGTDTQYF.

The rearrangement links TRBV6-6 to TRBJ2-5; tentatively, D is TRBD1 (6 bases). The V gene lost 6 bases and the J gene lost 4 bases, with 9 bases spanning the gap. The V gene's germline CDR1 is MNHNY and CDR2 SVGAGI (reference sequence). The CDR3 runs to 12 residues. CDR3 DNA sequence: TGTGCCAGCAGACCACAGGGAGAGACCCAGTACTTC. It translates to CASRPQGETQYF.

The CDR3 DNA sequence: TGTGCCAGCAGATCAAGGGGCGGATCGAGCGAGGGCTACACCTTC. Its translation: CASRSRGGSSEGYTF. V usage is TRBV6-1 and J usage is TRBJ1-2, with D possibly matching TRBD1 (5 bases). Germline CDR1 is MNHNS and CDR2 is SASEGT. V lost 6 bases and J 8 bases, leaving 22 bases between the germline ends. The CDR3 length is 15 residues.

The J gene is TRBJ2-5, the V gene TRBV9; D possibly corresponds to TRBD1 (5 bases). Germline CDR1 is SGDLS and CDR2 is YYNGEE. Trimming shortened V by 0 bases and J by 5 bases, and 11 bases separated the two germline ends. The CDR3 length is 14 residues. CDR3 DNA sequence: TGTGCCAGCAGCGTAGGTGGGGCTCCGGAGACCCAGTACTTC. Its translation is CASSVGGAPETQYF.

The rearrangement uses TRBV5-4 and TRBJ2-5; 8 bases align to TRBD1. Germline trimming cut 3 bases from V and 5 bases from J; bases unmatched to any gene: 3. The germline V gene has CDR1 SGHNT and CDR2 YYREEE (reference sequence). This CDR3 comprises 13 residues. The CDR3 coding sequence is TGTGCCAGCAGCTGGACAGGGTTTGAGACCCAGTACTTC. Translation: CASSWTGFETQYF.

V usage is TRBV6-5 and J usage is TRBJ1-2; 9 nucleotides agree with TRBD1. This CDR3 spans 15 amino acids. The J segment lost 4 bases and the V segment lost 0 bases, leaving 3 bases of the junction unmatched. Germline V gene sequence: CDR1 MNHEY, CDR2 SVGAGI. As DNA, the CDR3 is TGTGCCAGCAGTTACTCGACAGGGGGTCTCTATGGCTACACCTTC. This codes for CASSYSTGGLYGYTF.

This chain links TRBV30 with TRBJ2-5; D might be TRBD2 (5 bases). The DNA end lines up better with TRBJ2-7; the J call may be wrong. The CDR3 has 12 residues. In germline, CDR1 is GTSNPN, CDR2 SVGIG (reference sequence). CDR3 loop: CAWRTTSIEQYF. The CDR3 nucleotides are TGTGCCTGGAGGACTACCTCGATCGAGCAGTACTTC.

The rearrangement joins TRBV29-1 to TRBJ2-5; 13 nucleotides line up with TRBD2. Looked up from germline, CDR1 is SQVTM and CDR2 is ANQGSEA. Trimming removed 7 bases from V and 7 bases from J; junction bases left unmatched: 12. There are 15 residues in the CDR3. CDR3 sequence reads: CSATGTSGVRATQYF. In DNA, the CDR3 is TGCAGCGCAACGGGGACTAGCGGGGTACGGGCGACCCAGTACTTC. Variable domain in full (rest from reference TRBV29-1 and TRBJ2-5): SAVISQKPSRDICQRGTSLTIQCQVDSQVTMMFWYRQQPGQSLTLIATANQGSEATYESGFVIDKFPISRPNLTFSTLTVSNMSPEDSSIYLCSATGTSGVRATQYFGPGTRLLVL.

The chain has TRBV19 and TRBJ2-5; a possible D gene is TRBD1 (5 bases). V shed 5 bases and J shed 2 bases, with 9 bases lying between them. Germline lookup yields CDR1 LNHDA and CDR2 SQIVND (reference sequence). The CDR3 has 13 residues. For the CDR3, the DNA is TGTGCCAGTAGTGAGACAGCTCAAGAGACCCAGTACTTC. Protein: CASSETAQETQYF.

The chain carries TRBV2 and TRBJ1-2, with 8 bases lining up with TRBD1. The CDR3 totals 14 residues. V lost 8 bases and J lost 6; bases outside the gene matches: 11. CDR1 and CDR2 (germline): SNHLY, FYNNEI. The CDR3 is CASGSRTGIHGYTF. The CDR3 region has the DNA TGTGCCAGCGGGTCCCGGACAGGGATCCATGGCTACACCTTC.

A few counts support this clone. The gene calls are TRBV6-4 and TRBJ2-6, with D perhaps matching TRBD1 (6 bases). Germline V gives CDR1 MRHNA, CDR2 SNTAGT. The CDR3 sequence is 17 residues long. Between the trimmed V and J ends, which lost 2 bases and 4 bases, there was a span of 15 bases. This chain's CDR3 is CASSDKQGMGGANVLTF. CDR3 sequence (DNA): TGTGCCAGCAGTGACAAGCAGGGGATGGGAGGGGCCAACGTCCTGACTTTC.

Turning to this clone: Mismatch with germline at one junction end may stem from a read error. The J gene is TRBJ1-2, the V gene TRBV25-1; 7 nucleotides align to TRBD1. Germline V lookup: CDR1 MGHDK, CDR2 SYGVNS. The CDR3 covers 13 residues. CDR3 DNA: TGTGCCAGCAGGGAATGGGACAGTCATGGCTACACCTTC. Its translation: CASREWDSHGYTF.

This clone showed up just a few times. This chain links TRBV7-2 with TRBJ2-7; TRBD1 is a possible D gene (6 bases). The CDR3 consists of 15 residues. V was shortened by 5 bases and J by 0 bases, with 14 bases between the two germline ends. Looked up from germline, CDR1 is SGHTA and CDR2 is FQGNSA. The CDR3: CASSLGQSFSYEQYF. The CDR3 DNA sequence: TGTGCCAGCAGCCTCGGACAGTCCTTCTCCTACGAGCAGTACTTC.

This clone has a handful of counts. V and J are TRBV10-3 and TRBJ2-5; TRBD2 matches at 7 bases. V shed 6 bases and J 3 bases; nucleotides not matched to a gene: 1. This CDR3 has 12 amino acids. Germline V lookup: CDR1 ENHRY, CDR2 SYGVKD. The CDR3 nucleotides are TGTGCCATCAGGGGAGGGGAAGAGACCCAGTACTTC. Translating gives CAIRGGEETQYF.

This clone has more than one count but fewer than ten. The gene calls are TRBV10-3 and TRBJ2-1; 7 bases line up with TRBD1. From germline, CDR1 is ENHRY and CDR2 SYGVKD. This CDR3 contains 15 residues. V trimming: 3 bases; J trimming: 6 bases; junction bases outside the gene matches: 8. The CDR3 spells CAISDGQGVSNEQFF. The CDR3 bases are TGTGCCATCAGTGATGGTCAGGGGGTATCCAATGAGCAGTTCTTC.

The V and J genes are TRBV7-2 and TRBJ1-2; 8 bases match TRBD1. The ends lost 3 bases at V and 6 bases at J; junction bases unmatched: 3. Per germline, CDR1 SGHTA and CDR2 FQGNSA. This CDR3 has 13 residues. Here the CDR3 reads CASSLWTGNGYTF. As DNA, the CDR3 is TGTGCCAGCAGCTTGTGGACAGGGAATGGCTACACCTTC.

This clone was detected only a few times. The genes are TRBV6-6 and TRBJ2-3; D not resolved. This CDR3 is 15 amino acids long. The germline V gene encodes CDR1 MNHNY and CDR2 SVGAGI (reference sequence). The V end was cut by 2 bases, the J end by 0 bases, with 9 bases between. The CDR3 DNA reads TGTGCCAGCAGTTACAAGACGGCGAGCACAGATACGCAGTATTTT. Its protein is CASSYKTASTDTQYF.